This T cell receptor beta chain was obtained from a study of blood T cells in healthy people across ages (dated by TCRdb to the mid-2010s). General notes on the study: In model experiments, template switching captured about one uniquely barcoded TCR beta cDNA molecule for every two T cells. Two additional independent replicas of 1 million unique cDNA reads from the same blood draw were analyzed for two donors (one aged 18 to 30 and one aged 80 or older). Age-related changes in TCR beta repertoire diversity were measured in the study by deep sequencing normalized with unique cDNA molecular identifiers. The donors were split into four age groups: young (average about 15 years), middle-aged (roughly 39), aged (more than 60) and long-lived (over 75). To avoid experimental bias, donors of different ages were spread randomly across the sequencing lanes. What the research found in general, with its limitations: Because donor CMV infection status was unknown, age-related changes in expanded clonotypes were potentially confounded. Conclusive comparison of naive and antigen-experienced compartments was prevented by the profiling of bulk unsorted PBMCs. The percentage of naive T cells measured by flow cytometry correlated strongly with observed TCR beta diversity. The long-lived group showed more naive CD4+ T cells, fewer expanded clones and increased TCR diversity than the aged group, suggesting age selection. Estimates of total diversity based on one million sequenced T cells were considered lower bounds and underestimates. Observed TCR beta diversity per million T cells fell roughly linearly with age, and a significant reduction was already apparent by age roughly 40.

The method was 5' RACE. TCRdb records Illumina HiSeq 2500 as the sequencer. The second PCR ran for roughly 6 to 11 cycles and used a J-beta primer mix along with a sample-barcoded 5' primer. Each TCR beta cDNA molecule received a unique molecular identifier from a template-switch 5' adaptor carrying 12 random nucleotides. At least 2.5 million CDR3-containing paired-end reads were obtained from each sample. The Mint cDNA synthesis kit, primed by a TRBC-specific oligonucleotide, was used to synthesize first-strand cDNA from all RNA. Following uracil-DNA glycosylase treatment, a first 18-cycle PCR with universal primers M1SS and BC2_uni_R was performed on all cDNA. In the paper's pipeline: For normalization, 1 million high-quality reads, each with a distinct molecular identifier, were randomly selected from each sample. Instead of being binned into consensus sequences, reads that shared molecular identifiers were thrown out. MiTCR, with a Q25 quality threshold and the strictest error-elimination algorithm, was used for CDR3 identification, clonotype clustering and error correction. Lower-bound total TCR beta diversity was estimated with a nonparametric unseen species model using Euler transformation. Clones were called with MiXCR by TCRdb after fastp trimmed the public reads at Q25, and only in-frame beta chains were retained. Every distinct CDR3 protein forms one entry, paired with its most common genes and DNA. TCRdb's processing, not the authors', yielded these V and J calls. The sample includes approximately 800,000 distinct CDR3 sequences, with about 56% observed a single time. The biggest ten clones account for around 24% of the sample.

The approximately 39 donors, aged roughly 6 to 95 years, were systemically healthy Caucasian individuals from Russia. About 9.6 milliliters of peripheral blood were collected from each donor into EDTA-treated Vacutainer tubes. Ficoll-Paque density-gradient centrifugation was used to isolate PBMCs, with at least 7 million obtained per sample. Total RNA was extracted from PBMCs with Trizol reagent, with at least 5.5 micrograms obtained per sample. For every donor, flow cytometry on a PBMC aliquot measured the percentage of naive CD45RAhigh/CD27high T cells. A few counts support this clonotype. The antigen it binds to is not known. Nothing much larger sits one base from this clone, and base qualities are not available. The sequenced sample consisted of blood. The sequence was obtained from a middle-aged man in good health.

In nucleotide form, the sequence is TGCAGCGTTGCAGGGGGGGCCTACGAGCAGTACTTC. Its protein is CSVAGGAYEQYF. The rearranged segments are TRBV29-1 and TRBJ2-7, with the D gene possibly TRBD1 or TRBD2, each one fitting 7 bases. The junction shows trimming of 4 bases on V and 2 bases on J, plus 9 bases between the germline ends. From the germline V gene, CDR1 is SQVTM and CDR2 is ANQGSEA. Reading from cysteine to phenylalanine, the CDR3 counts 12 amino acids. The sequence is cut down to CDR3 DNA, 36 bases in frame from base 1.